A selection of T cell receptor beta chains follows, all from one sample in a study of cytomegalovirus exposure and HLA in healthy donors. Assay: immunoSEQ multiplex PCR; the TCRdb copy retains only in-frame clones and omits some. The sample consists of over 200,000 clones, almost 80% of them appearing once. Sequenced input: PBMCs. All receptors come from a male donor in good health and CMV-seronegative. Each CDR3 is given with its conserved first and last residue. Each record gives: clone size, D gene, J gene, V gene, CDR3 length, CDR3 protein, CDR3 DNA. D genes are given only for firm matches. Some rows mark clone size as missing; the rest say once, few, many or name a class of expanded clone.

>NA|NA|TRBJ2-7|TRBV4-1|16
CASSQGAGGIVYEQYF
TGCGCCAGCAGCCAAGGGGCCGGAGGGATCGTCTACGAGCAGTACTTC
>NA|NA|TRBJ1-5|TRBV19|15
CASSSEALSNQPQHF
TGTGCCAGTAGTAGTGAGGCACTTAGCAATCAGCCCCAGCATTTT
>NA|NA|TRBJ2-7|TRBV6-1|13
CASSESLAYEQYF
TGTGCCAGCAGTGAATCGCTAGCCTACGAGCAGTACTTC
>NA|NA|TRBJ1-4|TRBV7-8|15
CASSLLRGTNEKLFF
TGTGCCAGCAGCTTATTAAGGGGAACTAATGAAAAACTGTTTTTT
>NA|TRBD1|TRBJ1-3|TRBV9|14
CASSKQGRGNTIYF
TGTGCCAGCAGCAAACAGGGGCGCGGTAACACCATATATTTT
>NA|TRBD1|TRBJ2-7|TRBV18|18
CASSPSHSGTGLSYEQYF
TGTGCCAGCTCACCCTCACACTCCGGGACAGGGTTATCCTACGAGCAGTACTTC
>NA|TRBD1|TRBJ2-3|TRBV6-5|14
CASSPTGGTDTQYF
TGTGCCAGCAGCCCGACAGGGGGCACAGATACGCAGTATTTT
>NA|NA|TRBJ2-1|TRBV7-8|14
CASSLAGAATYQFF
TGTGCCAGCAGCTTAGCGGGAGCGGCCACCTATCAGTTCTTC
>NA|TRBD2|TRBJ2-7|TRBV5-6|14
CASSLELAAYEQYF
TGCGCCAGCAGCTTGGAACTAGCGGCCTACGAGCAGTACTTC
>NA|NA|TRBJ2-1|TRBV14|16
CASSQDGVGSYNEQFF
TGTGCCAGCAGCCAAGATGGAGTGGGTTCCTACAATGAGCAGTTCTTC
>NA|NA|TRBJ1-1|TRBV6-1|12
CASSRFNTEAFF
TGTGCCAGCAGTCGGTTTAACACTGAAGCTTTCTTT
>NA|NA|TRBJ2-7|TRBV6-5|15
CASSARSGEDYEQYF
TGTGCCAGCAGTGCCCGTTCGGGGGAGGACTACGAGCAGTACTTC
>NA|NA|TRBJ2-5|TRBV14|14
CASNKGGVVETQYF
TGTGCCAGCAATAAAGGGGGTGTCGTGGAGACCCAGTACTTC
>once|TRBD2|TRBJ2-1|TRBV7-9|16
CASSSRLAGHGNEQFF
TGTGCCAGCAGCTCCCGACTAGCGGGACATGGTAATGAGCAGTTCTTC
>NA|TRBD1|TRBJ2-1|TRBV5-1|14
CASSPRGQGAEQFF
TGCGCCAGCAGCCCAAGGGGACAGGGAGCTGAGCAGTTCTTC
>NA|NA|TRBJ2-3|TRBV2|14
CASSETRSTDTQYF
TGTGCCAGCAGTGAAACCAGAAGCACAGATACGCAGTATTTT
>once|NA|TRBJ2-1|TRBV5-1|15
CASSLAPGRGNEQFF
TGCGCCAGCAGCTTGGCCCCCGGGAGAGGCAATGAGCAGTTCTTC
>NA|NA|TRBJ2-1|TRBV7-9|15
CASSLVGLFDDEQFF
TGTGCCAGCAGCTTAGTCGGACTTTTCGACGATGAGCAGTTCTTC
>NA|NA|TRBJ2-1|TRBV7-6|16
CASSFLKGREHNEQFF
TGTGCCAGCAGCTTCTTGAAGGGTAGGGAGCACAATGAGCAGTTCTTC
>NA|TRBD1|TRBJ1-1|TRBV10-2|15
CASSEPGQGATEAFF
TGCGCCAGCAGTGAGCCGGGACAGGGGGCAACTGAAGCTTTCTTT
>NA|NA|TRBJ2-6|TRBV7-9|16
CASSSYSDSGANVLTF
TGTGCCAGCAGCTCCTACAGTGATTCTGGGGCCAACGTCCTGACTTTC
>NA|TRBD2|TRBJ2-7|TRBV2|15
CASSVGGSGRYEQYF
TGTGCCAGCAGTGTGGGTGGTAGCGGGAGATACGAGCAGTACTTC
>NA|NA|TRBJ2-1|TRBV5-5|15
CASSLYGSSYNEQFF
TGTGCCAGCAGCCTATACGGGAGCTCCTACAATGAGCAGTTCTTC
>NA|NA|TRBJ2-2|TRBV6-5|15
CASSYTRGSPGELFF
TGTGCCAGCAGTTACACGCGGGGAAGTCCCGGGGAGCTGTTTTTT
>NA|TRBD2|TRBJ2-1|TRBV10-3|17
CAISGHSGGAPYNEQFF
TGTGCCATCAGTGGCCATAGCGGGGGCGCCCCCTACAATGAGCAGTTCTTC
>NA|NA|TRBJ2-2|TRBV28|17
CASSLGRGSWGTGELFF
TGTGCCAGCAGTTTAGGACGCGGGTCCTGGGGCACCGGGGAGCTGTTTTTT
>NA|TRBD1|TRBJ1-3|TRBV7-9|17
CSSSLAPGTGKENTIYF
TGTTCCAGCAGCTTAGCCCCGGGGACAGGGAAAGAAAACACCATATATTTT
>NA|TRBD2|TRBJ2-1|TRBV5-1|19
CASSLGPLSTSGSPDEQFF
TGCGCCAGCAGCTTGGGTCCCCTCAGTACTAGCGGGAGCCCCGATGAGCAGTTCTTC
>NA|NA|TRBJ2-1|TRBV6-5|16
CASSYTPTGSYNEQFF
TGTGCCAGCAGTTACACACCTACAGGGTCTTACAATGAGCAGTTCTTC
>NA|NA|TRBJ2-3|TRBV11-2|16
CASSLRLVMDTDTQYF
TGTGCCAGCAGCCTGCGACTAGTAATGGACACAGATACGCAGTATTTT
>NA|TRBD2|TRBJ2-1|TRBV29-1|15
CSVRTSGKMGNEQFF
TGCAGCGTGCGGACTAGCGGAAAGATGGGGAATGAGCAGTTCTTC
>NA|NA|TRBJ1-1|TRBV10-3|12
CAISLSSGEAFF
TGTGCCATCAGTTTAAGTTCGGGGGAAGCTTTCTTT
>NA|TRBD2|TRBJ2-1|TRBV11-2|15
CASSFGTRTYNEQFF
TGTGCCAGCAGCTTTGGGACTAGGACGTACAATGAGCAGTTCTTC
>NA|TRBD2|TRBJ2-2|TRBV4-2|20
CASSQDLRLAGGSGPGELFF
TGTGCCAGCAGCCAAGACCTTCGACTAGCGGGAGGCTCTGGACCCGGGGAGCTGTTTTTT
>NA|NA|TRBJ1-3|TRBV19|15
CASKKGGNSGNTIYF
TGTGCCAGTAAAAAGGGGGGGAATTCTGGAAACACCATATATTTT
>once|TRBD1|TRBJ1-4|TRBV29-1|12
CSVTGGEEKLFF
TGCAGCGTAACAGGGGGCGAGGAAAAACTGTTTTTT
>few|TRBD2|TRBJ2-5|TRBV11-2|19
CASSSDLSGTSGGEETQYF
TGTGCCAGCAGCTCCGATCTCTCCGGGACTAGCGGAGGGGAAGAGACCCAGTACTTC
>NA|NA|TRBJ2-2|TRBV7-7|14
CASSLAQGSGELFF
TGTGCTAGCAGCTTAGCACAGGGTTCCGGGGAGCTGTTTTTT
>NA|TRBD2|TRBJ2-1|TRBV4-1|15
CASSPETSYYNEQFF
TGCGCCAGCAGCCCAGAGACTAGCTACTACAATGAGCAGTTCTTC
>NA|TRBD1|TRBJ2-1|TRBV4-2|13
CASSQQGVREQFF
TGTGCCAGCAGCCAGCAGGGGGTGAGGGAGCAGTTCTTC
>NA|NA|TRBJ2-6|TRBV5-1|18
CASSLGLRTNSGANVLTF
TGCGCCAGCAGCTTAGGCCTCCGGACAAACTCTGGGGCCAACGTCCTGACTTTC
>NA|TRBD2|TRBJ2-7|TRBV19|16
CASTPRGSGSQGEQYF
TGTGCCAGTACCCCAAGGGGGAGCGGGAGTCAAGGCGAGCAGTACTTC
>NA|NA|TRBJ2-7|TRBV19|15
CASSIYSGQPYEQYF
TGTGCCAGTAGTATCTATTCGGGACAACCCTACGAGCAGTACTTC
>NA|TRBD2|TRBJ2-7|TRBV7-6|15
CASSLGSGGPGEQYF
TGTGCCAGCAGCTTAGGATCGGGAGGGCCTGGGGAGCAGTACTTC
>NA|NA|TRBJ1-1|TRBV2|17
CASSQHEGVREDTEAFF
TGTGCCAGCAGTCAGCATGAGGGGGTGCGGGAGGACACTGAAGCTTTCTTT
>NA|NA|TRBJ2-1|TRBV5-6|15
CASSLGWSAPNEQFF
TGTGCCAGCAGCTTGGGCTGGAGCGCACCTAATGAGCAGTTCTTC
>NA|NA|TRBJ2-5|TRBV29-1|14
CSVESPRVAETQYF
TGCAGCGTTGAGTCCCCCAGGGTTGCGGAGACCCAGTACTTC
>NA|TRBD1|TRBJ1-5|TRBV28|15
CASSPQGAGNQPQHF
TGTGCCAGCAGCCCCCAGGGGGCGGGCAATCAGCCCCAGCATTTT